These 30 T cell receptor beta chains originate from one sample sequenced in a study of Tregs in tolerant kidney transplant recipients. Some clones are missing from TCRdb's copy, which holds only in-frame ones; the method was immunoSEQ multiplex PCR. The table includes tens of thousands of clones, approximately 90% detected once. The sequencing input was CD8+ T cells from blood. These TCRs come from a human donor in good health.

The V gene is TRBV15, the J gene TRBJ2-1; 10 positions match TRBD2. The CDR3 is 17 amino acids. Germline V gives CDR1 LNHNV, CDR2 YYDKDF (reference sequence). Trimming removed 0 bases from V and 1 base from J; junction bases left unmatched: 3. Here the CDR3 DNA reads TGTGCCACCAGCAGAGATTTTAGCGGGGGGTCCTACAATGAGCAGTTCTTC. It encodes CATSRDFSGGSYNEQFF.

V is TRBV2 and J is TRBJ1-2; D is uncertain. The germline V gene has CDR1 SNHLY and CDR2 FYNNEI. The CDR3 totals 12 residues. The V and J ends lost 7 bases and 5 bases respectively, with 11 bases between them. The CDR3 DNA sequence: TGTGCCAGCACCCCGGGCCCTTATGGCTACACCTTC. It translates to CASTPGPYGYTF.

This clone was observed a single time. This specimen includes other DNA sequences encoding the same CDR3. V and J are TRBV30 and TRBJ1-1, with no clear D. The CDR3 is made up of 11 amino acids. Trimming took 0 bases from V and 5 from J, leaving 4 bases between them. CDR1 GTSNPN and CDR2 SVGIG come from the germline V gene (reference sequence). CDR3 protein: CAWSVGTEAFF. The CDR3 bases are TGTGCCTGGAGTGTGGGGACTGAAGCTTTCTTT.

The genes are TRBV19 and TRBJ2-7; tentatively, D is TRBD1 or TRBD2 (5 bases each). V was trimmed by 3 bases and J by 3 bases, leaving 12 bases between them. The length of the CDR3 is 14 residues. CDR1 and CDR2 from the germline V gene are LNHDA and SQIVND (reference sequence). The DNA of the CDR3 is TGTGCCAGTAGTATGGGGCCAGGGAGCTACGAGCAGTACTTC. Translating gives CASSMGPGSYEQYF.

The CDR3 loop reads CASSRERLDNEQFF. The CDR3 bases are TGTGCCAGTAGTAGGGAGCGGTTGGACAATGAGCAGTTCTTC. The rearrangement joins TRBV19 to TRBJ2-1, with TRBD2 as a possible D gene (5 bases). Trimming took off 4 bases at V and 5 bases at J, with 12 bases between the two ends. The CDR3 runs 14 residues. Per germline, CDR1 LNHDA and CDR2 SQIVND (reference sequence).

V and J are TRBV5-1 and TRBJ2-2; TRBD1 matches at 7 bases. The CDR3 contains 18 residues. Germline lookup yields CDR1 SGHRS and CDR2 YFSETQ. With 1 base clipped from V and 0 bases from J, the junction kept 9 bases outside the gene matches. The DNA for the CDR3 is TGCGCCAGCAGCTTGAGGTCCGACAGGGTAGCGAACACCGGGGAGCTGTTTTTT. It specifies CASSLRSDRVANTGELFF. The variable domain in full, completed from reference TRBV5-1 and TRBJ2-2, reads KAGVTQTPRYLIKTRGQQVTLSCSPISGHRSVSWYQQTPGQGLQFLFEYFSETQRNKGNFPGRFSGRQFSNSRSEMNVSTLELGDSALYLCASSLRSDRVANTGELFFGEGSRLTVL.

The chain employs TRBV6-5 and TRBJ2-3; 12 bases agree with TRBD2. Trimming cost V 6 bases and J 3 bases; bases outside gene matches: 1. In germline, CDR1 is MNHEY, CDR2 SVGAGI. The CDR3 totals 14 residues. The CDR3 sequence: CASRGTSGTDTQYF. The CDR3, as DNA: TGTGCCAGCAGGGGGACTAGCGGGACAGATACGCAGTATTTT.

The chain links TRBV2 to TRBJ1-3; D gene unclear. Deletions cut 3 bases from V and 5 bases from J, with 14 bases between. Germline CDR1 is SNHLY and CDR2 is FYNNEI. The CDR3 length is 15 residues. The CDR3 region is CASSETMSGRNTIYF. As DNA, the CDR3 is TGTGCCAGCAGTGAGACCATGAGTGGTCGAAACACCATATATTTT.

The chain combines TRBV4-1 with TRBJ2-1; D is perhaps TRBD1 or TRBD2 (5 bases each). The CDR3 consists of 14 residues. Germline V gene sequence: CDR1 MGHRA, CDR2 YSYEKL. With 4 bases removed from V and 4 bases from J, the gap between germline ends came to 11 bases. The CDR3 is CASSRGERYNEQFF. The CDR3 coding sequence is TGCGCCAGCAGCCGAGGGGAAAGGTACAATGAGCAGTTCTTC.

The V call is TRBV5-6, the J call TRBJ2-1; D unresolved. From germline, CDR1 is SGHDT and CDR2 YYEEEE. The CDR3 runs 12 residues. Trimming shortened V by 2 bases and J by 5 bases, and 5 bases separated the two germline ends. CDR3 in DNA: TGTGCCAGCAGCTTATGGGACAATGAGCAGTTCTTC. Translating gives CASSLWDNEQFF. Variable domain in full (rest from reference TRBV5-6 and TRBJ2-1): DAGVTQSPTHLIKTRGQQVTLRCSPKSGHDTVSWYQQALGQGPQFIFQYYEEEERQRGNFPDRFSGHQFPNYSSELNVNALLLGDSALYLCASSLWDNEQFFGPGTRLTVL.

CDR3 sequence: CASSQDRATDTQYF. CDR3 coding DNA: TGCGCCAGCAGCCAAGATCGGGCCACAGATACGCAGTATTTT. The rearrangement joins TRBV4-1 to TRBJ2-3; D gene ambiguous. V dropped 0 bases and J dropped 2 bases, with 6 bases sitting between them. The germline gives CDR1 MGHRA, CDR2 YSYEKL. The CDR3 spans 14 residues.

CDR3 sequence (DNA): TGTGCCAGCAGACAACGGACGGGAGGAACAGATACGCAGTATTTT. Translating it yields CASRQRTGGTDTQYF. V usage is TRBV9 and J usage is TRBJ2-3; TRBD2 aligns across 7 bases. V shed 5 bases and J 3 bases; nucleotides not matched to a gene: 9. The V gene's germline CDR1 is SGDLS and CDR2 YYNGEE. CDR3 length: 15 residues. The full variable domain, rest sourced from reference TRBV9 and TRBJ2-3, is DSGVTQTPKHLITATGQRVTLRCSPRSGDLSVYWYQQSLDQGLQFLIQYYNGEERAKGNILERFSAQQFPDLHSELNLSSLELGDSALYFCASRQRTGGTDTQYFGPGTRLTVL.

This clone was picked up a small number of times. The chain carries TRBV6-5 and TRBJ2-2; D unresolved. Trimming pared 2 bases from V and 4 bases from J, leaving 11 bases between. The CDR3 is made up of 15 amino acids. The germline CDR1 and CDR2 sequences are MNHEY and SVGAGI. Here the CDR3 reads CASSYIASVTGELFF. Written as DNA, the CDR3 is TGTGCCAGCAGTTACATCGCCAGCGTCACCGGGGAGCTGTTTTTT.

This clone was detected once. The chain uses TRBV23-1 and TRBJ1-5, with D perhaps matching TRBD1 (5 bases). TRBV23-1 is labeled an ORF, and its function is uncertain. This CDR3 spans 16 amino acids. V was cut by 3 bases and J by 1 base, with 13 bases left in between. CDR3 protein: CASSHFWTLSNQPQHF. The CDR3 bases are TGCGCCAGCAGTCATTTTTGGACATTAAGCAATCAGCCCCAGCATTTT.

J is TRBJ2-7 and V is TRBV2; D uncertain. Germline CDR1 is SNHLY and CDR2 is FYNNEI. This CDR3 has 15 residues. V lost 2 bases, J lost 1 base, and 12 bases lay in between. CDR3 sequence reads: CASSEWTVESYEQYF. The CDR3 coding sequence is TGTGCCAGCAGTGAATGGACGGTGGAATCCTACGAGCAGTACTTC.

The V call is TRBV9, the J call TRBJ2-2, with D unresolved. Germline V lookup: CDR1 SGDLS, CDR2 YYNGEE. The CDR3 has 13 amino acids. Trimming stripped 2 bases from V and 5 bases from J, with 7 bases between. The CDR3 protein is CASSVSQTGELFF. CDR3 coding DNA: TGTGCCAGCAGCGTCTCCCAGACCGGGGAGCTGTTTTTT.

This chain uses TRBV13 with TRBJ1-2, with D hard to call. The CDR3 covers 14 residues. Germline V gene sequence: CDR1 PRHDT, CDR2 FYEKMQ (reference sequence). Trimming shortened V by 0 bases and J by 2 bases, and 7 bases separated the two germline ends. The CDR3 spells CASSLGRGNYGYTF. CDR3 sequence (DNA): TGTGCCAGCAGCTTAGGTAGAGGGAACTATGGCTACACCTTC.

The chain joins TRBV6-5 to TRBJ2-1, with TRBD2 matching over 14 bases. The CDR3 runs 15 residues. Germline V gene data show CDR1 as MNHEY and CDR2 as SVGAGI. V trimming: 5 bases; J trimming: 9 bases; junction bases outside the gene matches: 6. The CDR3 DNA is TGTGCCAGCAGTCCTGGGACTAGCGGGAGTGGTGAGCAGTTCTTC. It codes for CASSPGTSGSGEQFF.

The gene calls are TRBV2 and TRBJ2-3; 7 bases line up with TRBD2. Trimming took 11 bases from V and 2 from J; bases not matched to a gene: 10. Germline V gives CDR1 SNHLY, CDR2 FYNNEI. CDR3 size: 14 residues. The CDR3 sequence: CALQASGNTDTQYF. Here the CDR3 DNA reads TGTGCCCTTCAGGCTAGCGGTAACACAGATACGCAGTATTTT.

The rearrangement joins TRBV30 to TRBJ2-3, with 7 bases identical to TRBD1. CDR1 and CDR2 (germline): GTSNPN, SVGIG (reference sequence). The CDR3 is 15 amino acids. With V trimmed by 1 base and J by 0 bases, 4 bases remained unmatched. Here the CDR3 DNA reads TGTGCCTGGAGTGATGGGACAGTTAGCACAGATACGCAGTATTTT. This encodes CAWSDGTVSTDTQYF. The full variable domain, completed using reference TRBV30 and TRBJ2-3, is SQTIHQWPATLVQPVGSPLSLECTVEGTSNPNLYWYRQAAGRGLQLLFYSVGIGQISSEVPQNLSASRPQDRQFILSSKKLLLSDSGFYLCAWSDGTVSTDTQYFGPGTRLTVL.

The chain carries TRBV11-2 and TRBJ2-7; D may be TRBD2 (6 bases). V lost 2 bases, J lost 3 bases, and 17 bases lay in between. CDR1 and CDR2 from the germline V gene are SGHAT and FQNNGV. The CDR3 has 16 amino acids. For the CDR3, the DNA is TGTGCCAGCAGCTTAAGGTCTTTGGGACTCAACTACGAGCAGTACTTC. Translated: CASSLRSLGLNYEQYF.

V usage is TRBV2 and J usage is TRBJ2-1; tentatively, D is TRBD2 (6 bases). Germline V gene data show CDR1 as SNHLY and CDR2 as FYNNEI. The CDR3 has 12 amino acids. The V and J ends lost 7 bases and 7 bases respectively, with 11 bases between them. CDR3 residues: CASKGGWNEQFF. The DNA of the CDR3 is TGTGCCAGCAAGGGAGGTTGGAATGAGCAGTTCTTC.

The V and J genes are TRBV14 and TRBJ2-5, with 11 bases that match TRBD2. The CDR3 has 15 residues. Germline assignment: CDR1 SGHDN and CDR2 FVKESK. J was trimmed by 3 bases and V by 4 bases; bases with no gene match: 4. The CDR3 DNA reads TGTGCCAGCAGCCCACCGGGACTAGCGGAAGAGACCCAGTACTTC. Translation: CASSPPGLAEETQYF.

The chain carries TRBV27 and TRBJ2-3, with D maybe TRBD1 (6 bases). The CDR3 has 13 residues. Trimming shortened V by 5 bases and J by 7 bases, and 13 bases separated the two germline ends. Per the germline V gene, CDR1 is MNHEY and CDR2 is SMNVEV (reference sequence). CDR3 amino acids: CASSPLQGHTQYF. The CDR3 nucleotides read TGTGCCAGCAGTCCCCTACAGGGACATACGCAGTATTTT.

This chain joins TRBV4-1 and TRBJ2-1; 14 bases line up with TRBD2. There are 17 residues in the CDR3. The germline CDR1 and CDR2 sequences are MGHRA and YSYEKL. With 3 bases clipped from V and 1 base from J, the junction kept 2 bases outside the gene matches. The DNA for the CDR3 is TGCGCCAGCAGCCAGGGACTAGCGGGAGATTCCTACAATGAGCAGTTCTTC. Translating gives CASSQGLAGDSYNEQFF.

This clone appeared a single time. J is TRBJ2-3 and V is TRBV11-2, with D tentatively TRBD2 (6 bases). The germline CDR1 and CDR2 sequences are SGHAT and FQNNGV. Trimming pared 1 base from V and 1 base from J, leaving 9 bases between. The CDR3 length is 15 residues. This chain's CDR3 is CASSLGSGRTDTQYF. The CDR3 DNA sequence: TGTGCCAGCAGCTTAGGGAGCGGGCGCACAGATACGCAGTATTTT.

In this sample, this clone turned up a few times. Other DNA sequences from this sample encode an identical CDR3 as well. This rearrangement joins TRBV6-5 to TRBJ1-5; D not resolved. The CDR3 runs 14 residues. CDR1 is MNHEY and CDR2 is SVGAGI in the germline V gene. Trimming removed 5 bases from V and 0 bases from J, with 8 bases in between. The CDR3: CASSEGYSNQPQHF. The CDR3 region has the DNA TGTGCCAGCAGTGAAGGCTATAGCAATCAGCCCCAGCATTTT.

This chain connects TRBV12-1 to TRBJ2-4; the D segment call TRBD1 is taken from the table without a DNA check. TRBV12-1 is assigned pseudogene status. CDR3 length: 16 amino acids. The CDR3 here is CASSLGAISAKNIQYF. CDR3 nucleotide sequence: TGTGCCAGCAGCCTGGGGGCTATCTCAGCCAAAAACATTCAGTACTTC.

This rearrangement joins TRBV19 to TRBJ2-1; D gene uncertain. Germline V gives CDR1 LNHDA, CDR2 SQIVND (reference sequence). V lost 6 bases and J 2 bases, leaving 14 bases between the germline ends. The CDR3 extends over 15 amino acids. The CDR3 here is CASRDGQRTYNEQFF. CDR3 sequence (DNA): TGTGCCAGTAGAGACGGGCAGAGAACCTACAATGAGCAGTTCTTC.

This sequence joins TRBV6-1 and TRBJ2-3; D ambiguous. CDR1 is MNHNS and CDR2 is SASEGT in the germline V gene. The CDR3 totals 14 residues. The V end was cut by 0 bases, the J end by 1 base, with 5 bases between. The CDR3 coding sequence is TGTGCCAGCAGTGAAGCTTCGGGCACAGATACGCAGTATTTT. It is translated as CASSEASGTDTQYF.